The 13 T cell receptor beta chains given below trace back to one sample, sequenced in a study of shared clonotypes between healthy human individuals. Method: immunoSEQ multiplex PCR; TCRdb's copy keeps in-frame clones and lacks some. The repertoire holds 400,000 to 600,000 clones, with around 75% as singletons. Sequencing used PBMCs. These receptor sequences come from a middle-aged woman in good health. Some clones in this sample may be carry-over from other donors' samples.

The chain links TRBV7-2 to TRBJ2-7; 8 bases agree with TRBD2. This CDR3 has 14 residues. J was trimmed by 4 bases and V by 0 bases; bases with no gene match: 2. Germline CDR1 SGHTA, CDR2 FQGNSA. This CDR3 reads CASSLAGGRYEQYF. The CDR3 coding sequence is TGTGCCAGCAGCTTAGCGGGCGGGAGGTACGAGCAGTACTTC.

J is TRBJ1-6 and V is TRBV30; no clear D. Trimming stripped 3 bases from V and 3 bases from J, with 9 bases between. Germline CDR1 GTSNPN, CDR2 SVGIG (reference sequence). The CDR3 contains 14 residues. The CDR3 spells CAWRRSIYNSPLHF. The CDR3 bases are TGTGCCTGGAGGAGGAGCATCTATAATTCACCCCTCCACTTT.

The table lists this clone with a few counts. This rearrangement joins TRBV5-1 to TRBJ1-4; 8 nucleotides line up with TRBD1. This CDR3 has 15 amino acids. CDR1 is SGHRS, CDR2 YFSETQ, per germline. After removal of 3 bases from V and 4 bases from J, the junction contained 5 bases not matched to a gene. CDR3 sequence reads: CASSWQGAGNEKLFF. CDR3 sequence (DNA): TGCGCCAGCAGCTGGCAGGGGGCTGGTAATGAAAAACTGTTTTTT.

This chain connects TRBV29-1 to TRBJ1-1, with a tentative D call TRBD1 (5 bases). CDR1 SQVTM and CDR2 ANQGSEA come from the germline V gene. The V gene lost 5 bases and the J gene lost 0 bases, with 16 bases spanning the gap. The CDR3 is 15 amino acids. The CDR3 coding sequence is TGCAGCGTTTACTCGGGACGACCTTTGAACACTGAAGCTTTCTTT. It specifies CSVYSGRPLNTEAFF.

The chain carries TRBV19 and TRBJ1-1; 8 bases match TRBD1. This CDR3 region has 15 residues. V lost 5 bases to trimming and J lost 6 bases; unmatched junction nucleotides: 11. Germline CDR1 and CDR2: LNHDA and SQIVND (reference sequence). CDR3 amino acids: CASSGIGQGLPEAFF. The CDR3 nucleotides read TGTGCCAGTAGTGGAATTGGACAGGGTTTACCTGAAGCTTTCTTT.

The chain recombines TRBV10-3 with TRBJ1-1, with 8 bases that match TRBD1. Germline CDR1 ENHRY, CDR2 SYGVKD. This CDR3 contains 14 residues. J lost 3 bases, V lost 6 bases, and 6 bases had no gene match. In DNA form, the CDR3 reads TGTGCCATCAGCCAGGGACAGGCCCACACTGAAGCTTTCTTT. It encodes CAISQGQAHTEAFF.

The V and J genes are TRBV11-2 and TRBJ1-2; 9 bases are a match to TRBD1. V was clipped by 6 bases and J by 4 bases; unmatched bases: 6. CDR3 length: 14 residues. Germline values: CDR1 SGHAT, CDR2 FQNNGV. CDR3 in amino acids: CASSFGQGSYGYTF. Written as DNA, the CDR3 is TGTGCCAGCAGTTTCGGACAGGGGAGCTATGGCTACACCTTC.

The chain combines TRBV28 with TRBJ2-1; D not resolved. Germline V gives CDR1 MDHEN, CDR2 SYDVKM. The V end was cut by 5 bases, the J end by 2 bases, with 13 bases between. There are 15 residues in the CDR3. The chain's CDR3 is CASSRPPGTYNEQFF. The DNA of the CDR3 is TGTGCCAGCAGTCGACCCCCGGGTACCTACAATGAGCAGTTCTTC.

The rearrangement joins TRBV7-8 to TRBJ2-3; D not certain. Between the trimmed V and J ends, which lost 5 bases and 6 bases, there was a span of 9 bases. Per the germline V gene, CDR1 is SGHVS and CDR2 is FQNEAQ. The CDR3 has 12 amino acids. The CDR3 DNA sequence: TGTGCCAGCAGCGTCCGTGAGGATACGCAGTATTTT. Protein product: CASSVREDTQYF. Variable domain in full (rest from reference TRBV7-8 and TRBJ2-3): GAGVSQSPRYKVAKRGQDVALRCDPISGHVSLFWYQQALGQGPEFLTYFQNEAQLDKSGLPSDRFFAERPEGSVSTLKIQRTQQEDSAVYLCASSVREDTQYFGPGTRLTVL.

This clone came up many times. At the DNA level, this CDR3 is encoded by other sequences in the same sample as well. The chain employs TRBV6-4 and TRBJ2-2; 7 positions agree with TRBD2. The V gene end was trimmed by 3 bases and the J gene end by 5 bases; junction bases not matched to a gene: 6. Germline V gives CDR1 MRHNA, CDR2 SNTAGT. CDR3 length: 15 amino acids. The CDR3 reads CASSEGGGDTGELFF. CDR3 sequence (DNA): TGTGCCAGCAGTGAAGGCGGGGGAGATACCGGGGAGCTGTTTTTT.

Concerning this clone: Other DNA sequences in this specimen translate into the identical CDR3. The chain uses TRBV19 and TRBJ1-5, with a possible D match to TRBD1 (5 bases). The ends were cut back, 3 bases at V and 4 bases at J, with 7 bases in the middle. There are 13 residues in the CDR3. The germline gives CDR1 LNHDA, CDR2 SQIVND (reference sequence). CDR3 sequence reads: CASSMGGNQPQHF. In DNA form, the CDR3 reads TGTGCCAGTAGTATGGGGGGGAATCAGCCCCAGCATTTT.

V is TRBV7-9 and J is TRBJ2-6; 7 positions agree with TRBD1. The V gene end was trimmed by 1 base and the J gene end by 9 bases; junction bases not matched to a gene: 3. The CDR3 spans 14 residues. Looked up from germline, CDR1 is SEHNR and CDR2 is FQNEAQ (reference sequence). Here the CDR3 DNA reads TGTGCCAGCAGCTTAGGAGGGGGCGGCAACGTCCTGACTTTC. Its translation is CASSLGGGGNVLTF.

The chain employs TRBV27 and TRBJ2-1; TRBD2 aligns across 10 bases. The J segment lost 3 bases and the V segment lost 6 bases, leaving 5 bases of the junction unmatched. Germline CDR1 reads MNHEY; CDR2 reads SMNVEV (reference sequence). The CDR3 has 15 amino acids. CDR3 in DNA: TGTGCCAGCAGAAAAGCGGGAGGGAACTACAATGAGCAGTTCTTC. Translating it yields CASRKAGGNYNEQFF.